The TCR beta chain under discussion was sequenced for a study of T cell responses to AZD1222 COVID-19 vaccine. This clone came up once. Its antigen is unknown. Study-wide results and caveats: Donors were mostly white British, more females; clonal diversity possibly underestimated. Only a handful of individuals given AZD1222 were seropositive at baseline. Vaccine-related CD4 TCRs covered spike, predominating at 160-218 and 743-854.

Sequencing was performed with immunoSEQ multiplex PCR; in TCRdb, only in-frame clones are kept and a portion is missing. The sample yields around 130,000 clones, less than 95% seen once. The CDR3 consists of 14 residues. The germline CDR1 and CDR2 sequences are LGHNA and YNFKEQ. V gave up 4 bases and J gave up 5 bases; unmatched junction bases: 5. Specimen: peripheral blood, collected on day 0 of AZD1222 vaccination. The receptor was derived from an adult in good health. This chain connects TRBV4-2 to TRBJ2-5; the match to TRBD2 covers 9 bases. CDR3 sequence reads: CASSRTSEWETQYF. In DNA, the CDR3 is TGTGCCAGCAGCCGGACTAGCGAATGGGAGACCCAGTACTTC.